The present entry profiles one T cell receptor beta chain with its context. Its antigen is not identified. This CDR3 region has 11 residues. Trimming removed 5 bases from V and 8 bases from J, with 10 bases in between. Germline loops: CDR1 MNHEY, CDR2 SVGEGT. These data belong to a study of CD8 T cells in ankylosing spondylitis. General study results and limits: Eight highly homologous variants made up a TCR beta motif, and this motif appeared characteristic of ankylosing spondylitis blood.

One entry per CDR3 protein results from TCRdb running MiXCR on the 5' RACE reads. The sample includes about 700,000 distinct CDR3 sequences, roughly 19% of them seen just once. The chain carries TRBV6-2 or TRBV6-3 and TRBJ2-7; D gene uncertain. The sample consisted of blood, either unsorted or a sorted T cell fraction (not recorded which). The TCR sequence derives from a male donor with ankylosing spondylitis. The CDR3 region is CASSTPGKQYF. The CDR3, as DNA: TGTGCCAGCAGTACGCCCGGCAAGCAGTACTTC.